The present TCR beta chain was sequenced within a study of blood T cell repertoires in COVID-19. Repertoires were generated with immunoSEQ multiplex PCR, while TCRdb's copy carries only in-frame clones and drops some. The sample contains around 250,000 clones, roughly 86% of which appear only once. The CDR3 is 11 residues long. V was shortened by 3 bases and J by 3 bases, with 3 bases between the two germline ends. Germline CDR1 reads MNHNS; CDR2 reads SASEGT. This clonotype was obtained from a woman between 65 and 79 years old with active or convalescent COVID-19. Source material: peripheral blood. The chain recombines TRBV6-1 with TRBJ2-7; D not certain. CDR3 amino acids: CASSDSYEQYF. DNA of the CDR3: TGTGCCAGCAGTGACAGCTACGAGCAGTACTTC.